These 26 T cell receptor beta chains originate from one sample sequenced in a study of T-cell memory formation after mild COVID-19. TCRdb reanalysed the 5' RACE reads using MiXCR and keeps one entry per CDR3 protein. The top ten clones hold about 3.8% of a sample with under 250,000 distinct CDR3 sequences, around 9.5% of them seen once. The source material was PBMCs or a T cell subset sorted from them (not recorded which). Source of these receptors: a young man who had mild COVID-19 (a few samples of this study predate the infection). Cell type and time point are not known.

This clonotype was observed a few times. The chain carries TRBV27 and TRBJ2-1, with 14 positions matching TRBD2. Germline-derived CDR1 and CDR2 are MNHEY and SMNVEV (reference sequence). V shed 5 bases, J shed 6 bases, and the junction held 12 bases outside the gene matches. The CDR3 is 18 amino acids. The CDR3 region is CASSTSRLAGGRSNEQFF. CDR3 bases: TGTGCCAGCAGTACCTCGAGACTAGCGGGGGGGCGAAGCAATGAGCAGTTCTTC.

This sequence joins TRBV6-1 and TRBJ2-5; D not resolved. Trimming took off 1 base at V and 6 bases at J, with 6 bases between the two ends. Per the germline V gene, CDR1 is MNHNS and CDR2 is SASEGT. The CDR3 runs to 12 residues. DNA of the CDR3: TGTGCCAGCAGTGAAGTGAGAAAGACCCAGTACTTC. Encoded protein: CASSEVRKTQYF.

This clonotype showed up many times. This chain joins TRBV20-1 and TRBJ2-5; D is perhaps TRBD2 (5 bases). In germline, CDR1 is DFQATT, CDR2 SNEGSKA (reference sequence). The V gene lost 2 bases and the J gene lost 7 bases, with 20 bases spanning the gap. This CDR3 is 15 amino acids long. CDR3 in DNA: TGCAGTGCTAGATCTCCTAGCTCTCGATCTGGGACCCAGTACTTC. This sequence encodes CSARSPSSRSGTQYF.

This clonotype was counted at least ten times. The V and J genes are TRBV5-1 and TRBJ2-4; no definite D call. Germline lookup yields CDR1 SGHRS and CDR2 YFSETQ. This CDR3 has 14 amino acids. V was clipped by 4 bases and J by 9 bases, with 17 bases between them. CDR3 sequence reads: CASSPGGPFPIQYF. The CDR3 coding sequence is TGCGCCAGCAGCCCCGGTGGACCTTTCCCCATTCAGTACTTC.

J is TRBJ2-3 and V is TRBV2; possible D gene TRBD1, 5 bases. This CDR3 has 15 amino acids. Germline V gives CDR1 SNHLY, CDR2 FYNNEI. Between the trimmed V and J ends, which lost 4 bases and 1 base, there was a span of 12 bases. The CDR3 bases are TGTGCCAGCAGTGGTGGCAGCAGGGGCACAGATACGCAGTATTTT. Protein product: CASSGGSRGTDTQYF.

Ten or more counts support this clonotype. The chain uses TRBV6-5 and TRBJ1-1; maybe TRBD1 (5 bases). V was trimmed by 2 bases and J by 5 bases, leaving 12 bases between them. Germline CDR1 and CDR2: MNHEY and SVGAGI. The CDR3 covers 14 residues. This CDR3 reads CASSYVGGKTEAFF. CDR3 coding DNA: TGTGCCAGCAGTTACGTGGGGGGAAAGACTGAAGCTTTCTTT.

The V gene is TRBV28, the J gene TRBJ2-7, with D perhaps TRBD2 (6 bases). Germline V lookup: CDR1 MDHEN, CDR2 SYDVKM. Trimming removed 1 base from V and 6 bases from J, with 7 bases in between. The CDR3 length is 12 residues. The CDR3 spells CASSLSGGEQYV. The DNA for the CDR3 is TGTGCCAGCAGTTTATCCGGGGGCGAGCAGTACGTC.

This clonotype was counted a few times. V and J are TRBV2 and TRBJ2-2; D remains unclear. Trimming pared 7 bases from V and 4 bases from J, leaving 10 bases between. CDR1 is SNHLY, CDR2 FYNNEI, per germline. This CDR3 comprises 13 residues. The CDR3 region is CASKLDGTGELFF. The CDR3 bases are TGTGCCAGCAAATTGGACGGCACCGGGGAGCTGTTTTTT.

This clonotype was seen a handful of times. V and J are TRBV15 and TRBJ1-5, with unresolved D. There are 16 residues in the CDR3. Trimming cost V 0 bases and J 2 bases, with 11 bases left between them. CDR1 is LNHNV, CDR2 YYDKDF, per germline (reference sequence). This CDR3 is CATSRDHGVRNQPQHF. CDR3 in DNA: TGTGCCACCAGCAGAGATCACGGAGTCCGCAATCAGCCCCAGCATTTT.

This clonotype was observed at least ten times. The chain joins TRBV12-3 or TRBV12-4 to TRBJ2-7; TRBD1 agrees at 9 bases. The trim removed 4 bases at V and 7 bases at J, leaving 17 bases unmatched. The CDR3 runs 17 residues. The DNA for the CDR3 is TGTGCCAGCAGTTCCGACAGGGGGGACTATACCGGATGGGAGCAGTACTTC. It codes for CASSSDRGDYTGWEQYF.

This clonotype appeared a few times. This chain joins TRBV6-5 and TRBJ2-7, with TRBD2 matching over 11 bases. Germline V lookup: CDR1 MNHEY, CDR2 SVGAGI. The CDR3 covers 13 residues. V lost 4 bases, J lost 10 bases, and 6 bases stayed unmatched. The CDR3 loop reads CASSSRLAGLQYV. The CDR3 DNA reads as TGTGCCAGCAGTTCAAGACTAGCGGGGTTACAGTACGTC.

This clonotype has more than one count but fewer than ten. V and J are TRBV6-5 and TRBJ2-3, with TRBD2 matching over 8 bases. V lost 5 bases, J lost 3 bases, and 10 bases stayed unmatched. Germline lookup yields CDR1 MNHEY and CDR2 SVGAGI. This CDR3 has 16 amino acids. CDR3 protein: CASSADSGGPTDTQYF. The CDR3 DNA reads TGTGCCAGCAGTGCCGATTCGGGGGGGCCTACAGATACGCAGTATTTT.

There are a few counts of this clonotype. The chain employs TRBV4-1 and TRBJ1-1, with D unresolved. The CDR3 contains 16 residues. V lost 4 bases to trimming and J lost 0 bases, with 15 bases between them. Germline values: CDR1 MGHRA, CDR2 YSYEKL. The CDR3 DNA follows: TGCGCCAGCAGCCCGCAGACATTTGACCTGAACACTGAAGCTTTCTTT. Translated, it gives CASSPQTFDLNTEAFF.

A few counts support this clonotype. The V call is TRBV5-6, the J call TRBJ2-4; the match to TRBD1 covers 8 bases. Unmatched junction bases numbered 12, after V lost 4 bases and J lost 9 bases. Germline V CDR1 and CDR2: SGHDT, YYEEEE. The CDR3 spans 15 residues. The CDR3, as DNA: TGTGCCAGCAGCGAGCTACAGGGGGATAGGACCATTCAGTACTTC. Its protein is CASSELQGDRTIQYF.

V usage is TRBV4-1 and J usage is TRBJ2-5, with D unclear. Germline values: CDR1 MGHRA, CDR2 YSYEKL. The CDR3 loop spans 18 amino acids. V was cut by 4 bases and J by 3 bases, with 24 bases left in between. The CDR3: CASSPHLWPLDGEETQYF. The CDR3, as DNA: TGCGCCAGCAGCCCCCACCTCTGGCCTCTCGACGGCGAAGAGACCCAGTACTTC.

The chain employs TRBV5-1 and TRBJ2-3; TRBD2 matches at 7 bases. This CDR3 contains 14 residues. The germline V gene encodes CDR1 SGHRS and CDR2 YFSETQ. The V and J ends lost 7 bases and 0 bases, in that order; junction bases with no gene match: 5. The CDR3 sequence is CASRGGASTDTQYF. CDR3 nucleotides: TGCGCCAGCCGCGGGGGTGCTAGCACAGATACGCAGTATTTT.

The sample holds many counts of this clonotype. The chain recombines TRBV6-1 with TRBJ2-7; D is perhaps TRBD1 (5 bases). The germline V and J ends were trimmed by 1 base and 3 bases, with 10 bases remaining between them. Germline V gene lookup returns CDR1 MNHNS and CDR2 SASEGT. The CDR3 has 14 amino acids. CDR3: CASSEGYRSYEQYF. CDR3 bases: TGTGCCAGCAGTGAAGGTTACAGGAGCTACGAGCAGTACTTC.

This clonotype has a handful of counts. This chain connects TRBV7-9 to TRBJ2-7; 8 bases are a match to TRBD1. The CDR3 has 15 residues. Germline V lookup: CDR1 SEHNR, CDR2 FQNEAQ (reference sequence). V shed 1 base and J 3 bases; nucleotides not matched to a gene: 5. Here the CDR3 DNA reads TGTGCCAGCAGCTTAGGAGGACAGGGAGACTACGAGCAGTACTTC. Translation: CASSLGGQGDYEQYF.

The chain uses TRBV11-2 and TRBJ1-1; D possibly corresponds to TRBD1 (5 bases). CDR3 length: 16 residues. With 4 bases removed from V and 0 bases from J, the gap between germline ends came to 15 bases. CDR1 and CDR2 from the germline V gene are SGHAT and FQNNGV. CDR3 loop: CASSSRRQRMNTEAFF. The CDR3, as DNA: TGTGCCAGCAGCTCGAGACGACAGAGAATGAACACTGAAGCTTTCTTT.

This chain joins TRBV4-2 and TRBJ1-6; D is perhaps TRBD1 (5 bases). CDR1 and CDR2 (germline): LGHNA, YNFKEQ. The CDR3 sequence is 13 residues long. The V end lost 0 bases, the J end lost 10 bases, and 7 bases lay between the germline ends. The CDR3: CASSQEGRSPLHF. The CDR3 DNA reads as TGTGCCAGCAGCCAAGAGGGGCGGTCACCCCTCCACTTT.

V usage is TRBV18 and J usage is TRBJ2-7, with a tentative D call TRBD1 (7 bases). CDR1 KGHSH and CDR2 LQKENI come from the germline V gene. The CDR3 spans 14 residues. The CDR3 reads CTSSPVGGGREQYV. In DNA form, the CDR3 reads TGTACCAGCTCACCAGTAGGAGGGGGCCGGGAGCAGTACGTC.

This clonotype was found a few times. Germline and junction disagree at one end, which may indicate a read error. J is TRBJ2-5 and V is TRBV10-3; 9 bases map to TRBD1. In germline, CDR1 is ENHRY, CDR2 SYGVKD. This CDR3 has 16 amino acids. The CDR3, as DNA: TGTGCTATCAGTGGCTGGGGGGACAGGGCACAAGAGACCCAGTACTTC. Translation gives CAISGWGDRAQETQYF.

The V call is TRBV6-2 or TRBV6-3, the J call TRBJ2-5; 7 positions match TRBD2. V trimming: 8 bases; J trimming: 5 bases; junction bases outside the gene matches: 5. The CDR3 loop spans 12 amino acids. Germline CDR1 reads MNHEY; CDR2 reads SVGEGT. The CDR3 protein is CASRAGRETQYF. The CDR3, as DNA: TGTGCCAGCCGAGCGGGGCGGGAGACCCAGTACTTC.

In its sample, this clonotype was seen a few times. This chain uses TRBV20-1 with TRBJ2-1, with TRBD2 matching 13 bases. Germline V gene data show CDR1 as DFQATT and CDR2 as SNEGSKA (reference sequence). The length of the CDR3 is 15 residues. J gave up 2 bases and V 5 bases, and 3 bases lay outside the gene matches. The CDR3 loop is CSASTSGGPYNEQFF. DNA of the CDR3: TGCAGTGCTTCGACTAGCGGGGGGCCCTACAATGAGCAGTTCTTC.

The J gene is TRBJ1-2, the V gene TRBV9; D gene ambiguous. Germline V gene lookup returns CDR1 SGDLS and CDR2 YYNGEE. Trimming removed 0 bases at V and 5 bases at J, with 8 bases between. The CDR3 consists of 13 residues. The CDR3 loop reads CASSVDVGYGYTF. Here the CDR3 DNA reads TGTGCCAGCAGCGTAGACGTAGGGTATGGCTACACCTTC.

The rearrangement links TRBV19 to TRBJ1-5, with 7 bases fitting TRBD1. The V segment lost 5 bases and the J segment 4 bases; nucleotides outside the gene matches: 5. The CDR3 contains 14 residues. Germline V gives CDR1 LNHDA, CDR2 SQIVND (reference sequence). CDR3 sequence (DNA): TGTGCCAGTAGTCCGGACAGGCCTAATCAGCCCCAGCATTTT. This gives the protein CASSPDRPNQPQHF.